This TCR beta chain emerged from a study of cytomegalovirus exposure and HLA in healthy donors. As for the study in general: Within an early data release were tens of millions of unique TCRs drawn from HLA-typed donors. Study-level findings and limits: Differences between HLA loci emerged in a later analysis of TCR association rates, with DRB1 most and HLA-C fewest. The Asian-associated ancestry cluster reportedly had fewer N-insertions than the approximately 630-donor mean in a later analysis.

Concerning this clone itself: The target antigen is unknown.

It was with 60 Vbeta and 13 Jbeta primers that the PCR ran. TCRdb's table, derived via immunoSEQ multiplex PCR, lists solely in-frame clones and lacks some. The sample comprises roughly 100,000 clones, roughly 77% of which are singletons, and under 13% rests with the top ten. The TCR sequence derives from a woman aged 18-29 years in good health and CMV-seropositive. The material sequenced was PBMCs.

Written as DNA, the CDR3 is TGTGCCAGCAGTGGTTCCCACCTCGGGAGGGCCTCAGATACGCAGTATTTT. Protein product: CASSGSHLGRASDTQYF. V and J are TRBV28 and TRBJ2-3; 8 bases map to TRBD2. The CDR3 runs to 17 residues. Germline CDR1 and CDR2: MDHEN and SYDVKM. Unmatched junction bases numbered 14, after V lost 5 bases and J lost 4 bases.